These T cell receptor beta chains were read from a single sample in a study of shared clonotypes between healthy human individuals. Assay: immunoSEQ multiplex PCR; the TCRdb copy retains only in-frame clones and omits some. This table has hundreds of thousands of clones, roughly three quarters appearing once. Sequencing was performed on PBMCs. Receptors were obtained from a woman in her thirties or forties in good health. Some clones in this sample may be carry-over from other donors' samples. The CDR3 runs from the conserved cysteine through the conserved F or W. A D gene is named only where the DNA matches it firmly. Clone size is shown for a subset of rows, as once, few, many or a class of expanded clone.

TRBJ2-2 | TRBV5-6 | . | . | CASRLALTGELFF | TGTGCCAGCCGTCTAGCGCTCACCGGGGAGCTGTTTTTT
TRBJ2-7 | TRBV5-1 | . | . | CASSSGTASYEQYF | TGCGCCAGCAGCTCCGGGACCGCCTCCTACGAGCAGTACTTC
TRBJ1-5 | TRBV9 | . | once | CASSQGNSNQPQHF | TGTGCCAGCAGCCAGGGCAATAGCAATCAGCCCCAGCATTTT
TRBJ2-7 | TRBV4-2 | . | . | CASSQGGIVYEQYF | TGTGCCAGCAGCCAAGGCGGGATCGTATACGAGCAGTACTTC
TRBJ2-7 | TRBV29-1 | TRBD1 | few | CSVEKTGAEEQYF | TGCAGCGTTGAGAAGACAGGGGCAGAGGAGCAGTACTTC
TRBJ1-4 | TRBV28 | TRBD1 | few | CASSSRQGAEEKLFF | TGTGCCAGCAGTTCTCGACAGGGGGCAGAGGAAAAACTGTTTTTT
TRBJ2-5 | TRBV6-1 | TRBD2 | . | CASSALAGGSGETQYF | TGTGCCAGCAGTGCATTAGCGGGAGGGAGTGGCGAGACCCAGTACTTC
TRBJ2-5 | TRBV7-2 | . | . | CASSLVVGGQETQYF | TGTGCCAGCAGCTTAGTTGTAGGGGGGCAGGAGACCCAGTACTTC
TRBJ1-1 | TRBV4-2 | . | few | CASSHFGVMAEAFF | TGTGCCAGCAGCCATTTCGGGGTAATGGCTGAAGCTTTCTTT
TRBJ2-7 | TRBV7-5 | . | . | CARSLKTRTSGSYEQYF | TGTGCCAGAAGCCTCAAGACGAGGACTAGCGGTTCCTACGAGCAGTACTTC
TRBJ2-4 | TRBV18 | TRBD1 | . | CASSSDRGNIQYF | TGTGCCAGCTCTTCGGACAGGGGGAACATTCAGTACTTC
TRBJ2-5 | TRBV10-3 | TRBD2 | once | CAARSLAGGQETQYF | TGTGCCGCCCGGAGCCTAGCGGGAGGACAAGAGACCCAGTACTTC
TRBJ2-2 | TRBV19 | . | . | CASSIYTGELFF | TGTGCCAGTAGTATATACACCGGGGAGCTGTTTTTT
TRBJ1-4 | TRBV29-1 | . | . | CSVVDTATNEKLFF | TGCAGCGTTGTAGACACTGCAACTAATGAAAAACTGTTTTTT
TRBJ1-1 | TRBV30 | . | . | CAWSVRQQNMNTEAFF | TGTGCCTGGAGTGTCAGACAGCAAAATATGAACACTGAAGCTTTCTTT
TRBJ2-3 | TRBV19 | TRBD2 | few | CASTHDRGGSDTQYF | TGTGCCAGTACCCATGATAGGGGAGGGTCAGATACGCAGTATTTT
TRBJ1-1 | TRBV6-1 | TRBD1 | . | CASSAAGGTEAFF | TGTGCCAGCAGCGCGGCAGGGGGCACTGAAGCTTTCTTT
TRBJ1-2 | TRBV7-6 | . | . | CASSPTQGIYGYTF | TGTGCCAGCAGCCCGACGCAGGGAATCTATGGCTACACCTTC
TRBJ1-2 | TRBV18 | . | . | CASSPGDYGYTF | TGTGCCAGCTCACCTGGGGACTATGGCTACACCTTC
TRBJ1-5 | TRBV28 | . | once | CASEDLSNQPQHF | TGTGCCAGCGAGGACCTTAGCAATCAGCCCCAGCATTTT
TRBJ2-7 | TRBV6-6 | TRBD2 | . | CASNGLAGIEQYF | TGTGCCAGCAATGGACTAGCGGGAATCGAGCAGTACTTC
TRBJ2-7 | TRBV30 | TRBD2 | . | CAWAIPGLVSCEQYF | TGTGCCTGGGCGATCCCGGGACTAGTGTCCTGCGAGCAGTACTTC
TRBJ1-2 | TRBV28 | . | . | CASRPGTTNYGYTF | TGTGCCAGCAGGCCAGGGACAACTAACTATGGCTACACCTTC
TRBJ1-2 | TRBV7-6 | . | . | CASSLVGGTQANYGYTF | TGTGCCAGCAGCTTAGTGGGCGGGACCCAGGCTAACTATGGCTACACCTTC
TRBJ1-2 | TRBV13 | . | . | CASRTKSGRRERKTYGYTF | TGTGCCAGCAGGACGAAATCAGGAAGGCGTGAGCGAAAGACCTATGGCTACACCTTC
TRBJ2-1 | TRBV28 | TRBD2 | . | CASSLQGGLAGGPSYEQFF | TGTGCCAGCAGTCTTCAGGGGGGACTAGCGGGAGGGCCCAGCTATGAGCAGTTCTTC
TRBJ1-5 | TRBV11-3 | . | . | CASSQPWDMSQPQHF | TGTGCCAGCAGCCAACCATGGGACATGTCTCAGCCCCAGCATTTT
TRBJ1-1 | TRBV25-1 | TRBD1 | . | CASSGGQGTEAFF | TGTGCCAGCAGTGGCGGACAGGGCACTGAAGCTTTCTTT
TRBJ1-1 | TRBV5-4 | . | few | CASSLEAALPNTEAFF | TGTGCCAGCAGCTTGGAGGCAGCCCTACCGAACACTGAAGCTTTCTTT
TRBJ2-6 | TRBV6-5 | . | . | CASGSSGANVLTF | TGTGCCAGCGGGTCCTCTGGGGCCAACGTCCTGACTTTC
TRBJ2-1 | TRBV18 | . | . | CASSPLDEQFF | TGTGCCAGCTCACCATTGGATGAGCAGTTCTTC
TRBJ2-7 | TRBV11-2 | . | . | CASSLDWSSYEQYF | TGTGCCAGCAGCTTAGATTGGAGCTCCTACGAGCAGTACTTC
TRBJ2-5 | TRBV7-2 | TRBD1 | . | CASSRDRGETQYF | TGTGCCAGCAGCCGGGACAGGGGAGAGACCCAGTACTTC
TRBJ2-1 | TRBV7-2 | TRBD2 | . | CASSSRRTSANEQFF | TGTGCCAGCAGCTCCCGTAGGACTAGCGCCAATGAGCAGTTCTTC
TRBJ2-3 | TRBV10-3 | . | . | CAIKLTSSADTQYF | TGTGCCATCAAACTGACTAGTTCGGCAGATACGCAGTATTTT
TRBJ2-1 | TRBV11-2 | . | once | CASSLDSISYEQFF | TGTGCCAGCAGCTTAGATTCTATCAGCTATGAGCAGTTCTTC
TRBJ1-1 | TRBV7-8 | . | . | CASSLAGEAEAFF | TGTGCCAGCAGCTTAGCTGGCGAGGCTGAAGCTTTCTTT
TRBJ2-2 | TRBV28 | . | . | CASSPNSGSGSTGELFF | TGTGCCAGCAGTCCGAACTCAGGGAGTGGGAGCACCGGGGAGCTGTTTTTT
TRBJ2-1 | TRBV30 | TRBD2 | . | CAWSTSGPFPPPEQFF | TGTGCCTGGAGCACTAGCGGGCCTTTTCCCCCACCGGAGCAGTTCTTC
TRBJ2-5 | TRBV27 | . | . | CASSLGGRRGKGETQYF | TGTGCCAGCAGTTTGGGGGGAAGAAGGGGGAAAGGAGAGACCCAGTACTTC
TRBJ2-1 | TRBV6-6 | . | many | CASGSVEQFF | TGTGCCAGCGGGAGCGTAGAGCAGTTCTTC
TRBJ1-5 | TRBV28 | . | . | CASSLGGRGNQPQHF | TGTGCCAGCAGTTTAGGGGGAAGGGGCAATCAGCCCCAGCATTTT
TRBJ2-3 | TRBV7-9 | . | few | CASSLVPGVGSDTQYF | TGTGCCAGCAGCTTAGTGCCGGGAGTAGGGTCAGATACGCAGTATTTT
TRBJ2-2 | TRBV28 | . | . | CASTIQGQGRTGELFF | TGTGCCAGCACTATTCAGGGGCAGGGAAGAACCGGGGAGCTGTTTTTT
TRBJ1-2 | TRBV10-3 | TRBD1 | . | CAISELGTGGDGYTF | TGTGCCATCAGTGAGCTTGGGACAGGGGGCGATGGCTACACCTTC
TRBJ2-5 | TRBV7-9 | TRBD1 | . | CASSPGTGGQETQYF | TGTGCCAGCAGCCCCGGGACAGGGGGCCAAGAGACCCAGTACTTC
TRBJ1-1 | TRBV9 | TRBD1 | . | CASTRTGANTEAFF | TGTGCCAGCACCCGGACAGGCGCAAACACTGAAGCTTTCTTT
TRBJ2-3 | TRBV7-2 | TRBD1 | . | CASSSLGQGEDTQYF | TGTGCCAGCAGCTCTTTGGGACAGGGCGAAGATACGCAGTATTTT
TRBJ2-3 | TRBV10-3 | TRBD2 | . | CAISEPSGLAPTDTQYF | TGTGCCATCAGTGAGCCGTCCGGACTAGCGCCCACAGATACGCAGTATTTT
TRBJ1-5 | TRBV19 | TRBD1 | once | CASSPTGASNQPQHF | TGTGCCAGTAGTCCCACAGGGGCTAGCAATCAGCCCCAGCATTTT
TRBJ1-2 | TRBV2 | TRBD1 | . | CARGGTGVAYGYTF | TGTGCCAGGGGTGGCACAGGGGTCGCCTATGGCTACACCTTC
TRBJ1-3 | TRBV5-1 | TRBD1 | many | CASSLGTGYSGNTIYF | TGCGCCAGCAGCTTGGGGACAGGCTACTCTGGAAACACCATATATTTT
TRBJ2-1 | TRBV5-1 | TRBD2 | . | CASSPDPLAGGYNEQFF | TGCGCCAGCAGCCCCGACCCCCTAGCGGGAGGTTACAATGAGCAGTTCTTC
TRBJ2-4 | TRBV21-1 | . | . | CASSIQGVKNIQYF | TGTGCCAGCAGCATACAGGGGGTTAAAAACATTCAGTACTTC
TRBJ2-7 | TRBV7-9 | . | . | CASSLAGQSYEQYF | TGTGCCAGCAGCTTAGCGGGGCAATCCTACGAGCAGTACTTC